A single sample is the source of the 7 T cell receptor beta chains below, sequenced in a study of blood T cell repertoires in COVID-19. Generated by immunoSEQ multiplex PCR, the TCRdb table keeps only in-frame clones and is missing some. This table has over 85,000 clones, around 89% appearing once. Sequences were obtained from peripheral blood. The receptor set was obtained from a woman aged 80 or over with active COVID-19.

The J gene is TRBJ2-6, the V gene TRBV3-1 (or the pseudogene TRBV3-2); D gene unclear. Deletions cut 0 bases from V and 3 bases from J, with 9 bases between. CDR1 is LGHDT and CDR2 is YNNKEL in the germline V gene (reference sequence). The CDR3 has 16 residues. CDR3 in amino acids: CASSQERQVGANVLTF. The CDR3 nucleotides read TGTGCCAGCAGCCAAGAAAGGCAGGTTGGGGCCAACGTCCTGACTTTC.

This chain links TRBV6-1 with TRBJ2-7; 9 bases fit TRBD1. This CDR3 is built from 14 residues. Trimming cost V 0 bases and J 4 bases; bases outside gene matches: 1. The germline gives CDR1 MNHNS, CDR2 SASEGT. CDR3 residues: CASSEAGQGYEQYF. The CDR3 DNA reads TGTGCCAGCAGTGAAGCGGGACAGGGTTACGAGCAGTACTTC.

The chain uses TRBV7-3 and TRBJ1-1; 7 bases fit TRBD1. The CDR3 is 14 amino acids. V shed 4 bases and J 2 bases; nucleotides not matched to a gene: 4. Germline V gene lookup returns CDR1 SGHTA and CDR2 FQGTGA. This CDR3 is CASSSTGANTEAFF. For the CDR3, the DNA is TGTGCCAGCAGCTCAACAGGGGCTAACACTGAAGCTTTCTTT.

V and J are TRBV7-9 and TRBJ2-5; the match to TRBD1 covers 7 bases. V gave up 5 bases and J gave up 1 base; unmatched junction bases: 4. Germline loops: CDR1 SEHNR, CDR2 FQNEAQ (reference sequence). The CDR3 has 14 residues. CDR3 sequence: CASSLRTGQETQYF. The CDR3 nucleotides are TGTGCCAGCAGCCTGAGGACAGGCCAAGAGACCCAGTACTTC.

J is TRBJ1-6 and V is TRBV5-8; 7 bases map to TRBD1. The ends lost 1 base at V and 9 bases at J; junction bases unmatched: 7. The CDR3 is 15 amino acids. Germline V gene data show CDR1 as SGHTS and CDR2 as YDEGEE. CDR3 in amino acids: CASSLSETGLSPLHF. As DNA, the CDR3 is TGTGCCAGCAGCTTGTCAGAGACAGGGCTTTCACCCCTCCACTTT.

The genes are TRBV7-2 and TRBJ2-7; 7 bases agree with TRBD1. Germline CDR1 reads SGHTA; CDR2 reads FQGNSA. The V gene end was trimmed by 4 bases and the J gene end by 6 bases; junction bases not matched to a gene: 9. The CDR3 contains 14 residues. The CDR3 sequence: CASSSRQGTREQYF. In DNA, the CDR3 is TGTGCCAGCAGCTCACGACAGGGCACCCGCGAGCAGTACTTC.

V gene TRBV7-9 combines with J gene TRBJ2-1; 11 bases are a match to TRBD2. V lost 6 bases, J lost 5 bases, and 6 bases stayed unmatched. Germline V gene sequence: CDR1 SEHNR, CDR2 FQNEAQ (reference sequence). The CDR3 runs 15 residues. The chain's CDR3 is CASRFSGRANNEQFF. The CDR3 DNA follows: TGTGCCAGCAGATTTAGCGGGAGGGCCAACAATGAGCAGTTCTTC.